A selection of T cell receptor beta chains follows, all from one sample in a study of cytomegalovirus exposure and HLA in healthy donors. TCRdb's copy holds only in-frame clones and misses some; the assay was immunoSEQ multiplex PCR. The sample carries 190,000 or so clones, about 85% recorded once. Source material: PBMCs. All receptors come from a woman in her 50s in good health and CMV-seropositive. CDR3s include the opening cysteine and the closing phenylalanine or tryptophan. Fields, in order: CDR3 DNA, CDR3 protein, J gene, D gene, V gene, clone size. The D gene is left open where the match is weak. Rows give clone size only sometimes, using once, few, many, or a class for an expanded clone.

TGCAGCGTCACGGACGGGGAACTCTACGAGCAGTACTTC	CSVTDGELYEQYF	TRBJ2-7	NA	TRBV29-1	NA
TGTGCCAGCAGAGGACAGGGAGGGCGAGCTTTCTTT	CASRGQGGRAFF	TRBJ1-1	TRBD1	TRBV27	NA
TGTGCCAGCAGCTTGGGTTACAGCGGGGCGGAGACCCAGTACTTC	CASSLGYSGAETQYF	TRBJ2-5	TRBD2	TRBV5-4	NA
TGCGCCAGCAGCCAAGTCGGAACTAATGGCTACACCTTC	CASSQVGTNGYTF	TRBJ1-2	NA	TRBV4-1	NA
TGCGCCAGCCAACAGGGGAACACTGAAGCTTTCTTT	CASQQGNTEAFF	TRBJ1-1	NA	TRBV4-1	NA
TGCGCCAGCAGGGGCGGTTTAGCGGTTTTTGTCGAGCAGTTCTTC	CASRGGLAVFVEQFF	TRBJ2-1	NA	TRBV5-1	NA
TGTGCCAGCAGCCTACAAGGGGGCAGAGGAGATACGCAGTATTTT	CASSLQGGRGDTQYF	TRBJ2-3	TRBD1	TRBV7-9	NA
TGTGCCAGTAGTGCAGCATCCCGGACAGGGAGGTGGACTGAAGCTTTCTTT	CASSAASRTGRWTEAFF	TRBJ1-1	TRBD1	TRBV19	few
TGTGCCAGCAGCTTGAGGGACAGCGGTCTAACCTACGAGCAGTACTTC	CASSLRDSGLTYEQYF	TRBJ2-7	TRBD1	TRBV5-8	NA
TGCAGCGTGGAGAACAGGAATGAGAACACTGAAGCTTTCTTT	CSVENRNENTEAFF	TRBJ1-1	NA	TRBV29-1	NA
TGTGCCAGCAGGGAAGGGGCCGTGAGAACTGAAGCTTTCTTT	CASREGAVRTEAFF	TRBJ1-1	NA	TRBV6-5	NA
TGTGCCAGCAGCATTACGGGACAGCGGAACACTGAAGCTTTCTTT	CASSITGQRNTEAFF	TRBJ1-1	TRBD1	TRBV5-5	NA
TGTGCCAGCAGCTTAGTATTGTCAGGGTTACATGGCTACACCTTC	CASSLVLSGLHGYTF	TRBJ1-2	NA	TRBV11-2	NA
TGTGCCAGCAGCCAAGGACAGGGTGCCTACGAGCAGTACTTC	CASSQGQGAYEQYF	TRBJ2-7	TRBD1	TRBV4-2	NA
TGTGCCAGCAGCTTATCGCTAGCGCAAGAGACCCAGTACTTC	CASSLSLAQETQYF	TRBJ2-5	NA	TRBV7-2	NA
TGTGCCAGCAGCCTGAGATATGCGGGGACTGAAGCTTTCTTT	CASSLRYAGTEAFF	TRBJ1-1	NA	TRBV6-5	few
TGTGCCAGCAGCCAAGGTCCCCCCCTCCAAGAGACCCAGTACTTC	CASSQGPPLQETQYF	TRBJ2-5	NA	TRBV14	NA
TGTGCCAGCAGAAAAGCGGGGGTATCCTACAATGAGCAGTTCTTC	CASRKAGVSYNEQFF	TRBJ2-1	TRBD2	TRBV6-1	NA
TGTGCCAGCCGCAGGGCTGAAGCTTTCTTT	CASRRAEAFF	TRBJ1-1	NA	TRBV6-6	few
TGTGCCAGCAGCGGACAGGGGGCGGATCAGCCCCAGCATTTT	CASSGQGADQPQHF	TRBJ1-5	TRBD1	TRBV7-2	few
TGTGCCAGCAGCCCCGAGACAGGAATGAACACTGAAGCTTTCTTT	CASSPETGMNTEAFF	TRBJ1-1	NA	TRBV7-9	few
TGTGCCAGCAGCTTAGAAAAATCCGGGACTAGCGGGGGATACGAGCAGTACTTC	CASSLEKSGTSGGYEQYF	TRBJ2-7	TRBD2	TRBV7-8	NA
TGTGCCAGCAGTTACTCGGGTACAGGGTCTGGCTACACCTTC	CASSYSGTGSGYTF	TRBJ1-2	NA	TRBV6-5	NA
TGTGCCAGCAGTTTGGACAGGGCCTATGGCTACACCTTC	CASSLDRAYGYTF	TRBJ1-2	TRBD1	TRBV28	NA
TGTGCCAGCAGCTTGGACCGGCGGACAGGTGAAGAGACCCAGTACTTC	CASSLDRRTGEETQYF	TRBJ2-5	TRBD1	TRBV5-4	NA
TGTGCCAGCAGCCTTTGGACGGGACAGGGTGATCAGGAGACCCAGTACTTC	CASSLWTGQGDQETQYF	TRBJ2-5	TRBD1	TRBV7-9	NA
TGTGCCAGCAGCTTACAGGGGGACACCGGGGAGCTGTTTTTT	CASSLQGDTGELFF	TRBJ2-2	TRBD1	TRBV7-3	NA
TGCGCCAGCAGCCCCCGAGGGCACTATGGCTACACCTTC	CASSPRGHYGYTF	TRBJ1-2	NA	TRBV5-1	NA
TGCAGCTGTGACAGGGGAATTGGCTACACCTTC	CSCDRGIGYTF	TRBJ1-2	TRBD1	TRBV29-1	NA
TGTGCCAGTAGTCCGCTGTCGGGGCTAGCGGGGGGCCGAGGGGAGACCCAGTACTTC	CASSPLSGLAGGRGETQYF	TRBJ2-5	TRBD2	TRBV19	NA
TGCGCCAGCAGTCAATCGGAGGGGTCTATCTATGGCTACACCTTC	CASSQSEGSIYGYTF	TRBJ1-2	NA	TRBV23-1	NA
TGTGCCAGCAGTTACGGCACAGGGAAAACTGAAGCTTTCTTT	CASSYGTGKTEAFF	TRBJ1-1	NA	TRBV6-5	few
TGCAGCGTTGAAGATCCCGAGGAAGAAGCTTTCTTT	CSVEDPEEEAFF	TRBJ1-1	NA	TRBV29-1	NA
TGTGCCAGCAGCCCGCACCCAGGGCTTAGCAATCAGCCCCAGCATTTT	CASSPHPGLSNQPQHF	TRBJ1-5	NA	TRBV5-6	NA
TGTGCCAGCGTGGGACTAGCGGGGTACTCTGGGGCCAACGTCCTGACTTTC	CASVGLAGYSGANVLTF	TRBJ2-6	TRBD2	TRBV5-6	NA
TGTGCCAGCACCTCCGAGATACAGCTGAACACCGGGGAGCTGTTTTTT	CASTSEIQLNTGELFF	TRBJ2-2	NA	TRBV28	NA
TGTGCCAGCAGTGGAGAGACAGGGGGGACTGAAGCTTTCTTT	CASSGETGGTEAFF	TRBJ1-1	TRBD1	TRBV2	NA
TGCAGCGCAAAAGCCTCAGGAGCCAAAAACATTCAGTACTTC	CSAKASGAKNIQYF	TRBJ2-4	NA	TRBV29-1	NA
TGTGCCAGCAGCTGGGGGGGCTTCGGGGCTAACTATGGCTACACCTTC	CASSWGGFGANYGYTF	TRBJ1-2	NA	TRBV5-5	NA
TGCGCCAGCAGTGTTTCAGGGGATTGGTATGAGCAGTTCTTC	CASSVSGDWYEQFF	TRBJ2-1	NA	TRBV10-1	once
TGTGCCAGCAGTTTATCTGGGCCCTATGGCTACACCTTC	CASSLSGPYGYTF	TRBJ1-2	NA	TRBV27	NA
TGTGCCAGCAGCGGGGACAGGGGAGCCTACGAGCAGTACTTC	CASSGDRGAYEQYF	TRBJ2-7	TRBD1	TRBV7-9	NA
TGTGCCAGCAGAAGGGGCCGGGGAGGAACTGAAGCTTTCTTT	CASRRGRGGTEAFF	TRBJ1-1	NA	TRBV2	NA
TGCGCCAGCCGGGGTAGAGGTCTAAGCTCCTACGAGCAGTACTTC	CASRGRGLSSYEQYF	TRBJ2-7	NA	TRBV5-1	NA
TGTGCCAGCAGCTTACGTGGGGACTACACTGAAGCTTTCTTT	CASSLRGDYTEAFF	TRBJ1-1	NA	TRBV6-5	NA
TGTGCCAGCAGCCAAACGCGGGGGGGCGTAGAGACCCAGTACTTC	CASSQTRGGVETQYF	TRBJ2-5	TRBD2	TRBV14	NA
TGTGCCAGCAGCTACCAGACAGGTGACTTCGACAATGAGCAGTTCTTC	CASSYQTGDFDNEQFF	TRBJ2-1	NA	TRBV13	NA
TGTGCCAGCAGTTACGGGGGCGCGGCTGGGGCCAACGTCCTGACTTTC	CASSYGGAAGANVLTF	TRBJ2-6	NA	TRBV6-5	NA
TGTGCCAGCACCCCGGACAGGACAGCGAACACTGAAGCTTTCTTT	CASTPDRTANTEAFF	TRBJ1-1	TRBD1	TRBV11-1	NA
TGTGCCAGCAGCTTAGTCTCTCCGGGCAGGGGGAGTTATAATTCACCCCTCCACTTT	CASSLVSPGRGSYNSPLHF	TRBJ1-6	TRBD1	TRBV11-2	NA